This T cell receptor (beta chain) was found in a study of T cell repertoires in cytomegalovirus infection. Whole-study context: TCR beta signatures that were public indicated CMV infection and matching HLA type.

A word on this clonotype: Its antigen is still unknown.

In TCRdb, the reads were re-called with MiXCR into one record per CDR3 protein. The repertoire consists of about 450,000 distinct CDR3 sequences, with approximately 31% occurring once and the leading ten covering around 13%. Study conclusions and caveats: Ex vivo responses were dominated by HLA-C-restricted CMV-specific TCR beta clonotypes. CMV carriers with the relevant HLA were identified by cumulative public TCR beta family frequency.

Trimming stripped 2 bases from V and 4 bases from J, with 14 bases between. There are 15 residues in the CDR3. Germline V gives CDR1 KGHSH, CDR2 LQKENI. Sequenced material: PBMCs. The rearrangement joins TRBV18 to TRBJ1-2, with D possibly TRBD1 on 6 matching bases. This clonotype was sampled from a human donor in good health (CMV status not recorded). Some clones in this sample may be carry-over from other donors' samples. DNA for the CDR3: TGTGCCAGCTCACCAGATGGACAGAGAACCTATGGCTACACCTTC. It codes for CASSPDGQRTYGYTF.